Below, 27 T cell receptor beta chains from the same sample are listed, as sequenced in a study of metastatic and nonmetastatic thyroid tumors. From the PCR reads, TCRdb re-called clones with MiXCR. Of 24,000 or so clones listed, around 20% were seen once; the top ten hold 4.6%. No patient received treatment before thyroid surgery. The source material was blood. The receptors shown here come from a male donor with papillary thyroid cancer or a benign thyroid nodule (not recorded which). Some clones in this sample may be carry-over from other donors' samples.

Written as DNA, the CDR3 is TGTGCCTGGAGTTACAGGGAACGTTCACCCCTCCACTTT. Protein product: CAWSYRERSPLHF. The rearrangement uses TRBV30 and TRBJ1-6; D is perhaps TRBD1 (6 bases). Germline assignment: CDR1 GTSNPN and CDR2 SVGIG (reference sequence). The V end lost 2 bases, the J end lost 9 bases, and 11 bases lay between the germline ends. CDR3 length equals 13 residues.

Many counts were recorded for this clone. Here the CDR3 DNA reads TGTGCCAGCTGCCCCCATCCTAGCTCCTATAATTCACCCCTCCACTTT. Residues: CASCPHPSSYNSPLHF. This chain uses TRBV2 with TRBJ1-6, with D uncertain. The CDR3 loop spans 16 amino acids. The ends were cut back, 8 bases at V and 0 bases at J, with 14 bases in the middle. Germline assignment: CDR1 SNHLY and CDR2 FYNNEI. Full variable domain (remainder filled in from reference TRBV2 and TRBJ1-6): EPEVTQTPSHQVTQMGQEVILRCVPISNHLYFYWYRQILGQKVEFLVSFYNNEISEKSEIFDDQFSVERPDGSNFTLKIRSTKLEDSAMYFCASCPHPSSYNSPLHFGNGTRLTVT.

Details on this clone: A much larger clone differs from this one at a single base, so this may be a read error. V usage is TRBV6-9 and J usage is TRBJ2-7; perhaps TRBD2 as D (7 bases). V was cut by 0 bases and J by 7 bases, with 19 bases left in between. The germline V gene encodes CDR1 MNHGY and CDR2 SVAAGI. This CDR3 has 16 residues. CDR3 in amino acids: CASSYSRGAVVREQYF. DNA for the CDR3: TGTGCCAGCAGTTATTCTCGGGGGGCAGTGGTTAGGGAGCAGTACTTC.

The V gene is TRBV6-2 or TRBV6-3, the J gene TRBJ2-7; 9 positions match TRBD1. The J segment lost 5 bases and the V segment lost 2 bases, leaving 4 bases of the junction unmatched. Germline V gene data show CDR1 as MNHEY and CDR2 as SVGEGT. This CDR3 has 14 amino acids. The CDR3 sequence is CASSYGTGFNEQYF. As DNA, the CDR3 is TGTGCCAGCAGTTACGGGACAGGGTTTAACGAGCAGTACTTC.

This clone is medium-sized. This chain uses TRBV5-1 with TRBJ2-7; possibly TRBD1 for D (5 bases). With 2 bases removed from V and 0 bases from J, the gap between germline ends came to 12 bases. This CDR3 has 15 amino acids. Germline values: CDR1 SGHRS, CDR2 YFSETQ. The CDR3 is CASSFRQTSSYEQYF. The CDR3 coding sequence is TGCGCCAGCAGCTTTCGACAGACAAGCTCCTACGAGCAGTACTTC.

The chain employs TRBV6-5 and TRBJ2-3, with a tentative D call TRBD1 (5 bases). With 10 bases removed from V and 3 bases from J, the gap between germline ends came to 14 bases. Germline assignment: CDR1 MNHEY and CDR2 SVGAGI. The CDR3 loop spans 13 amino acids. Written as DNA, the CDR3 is TGTGCCACCAGACAGTTGGGGACAGATACGCAGTATTTT. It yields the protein CATRQLGTDTQYF.

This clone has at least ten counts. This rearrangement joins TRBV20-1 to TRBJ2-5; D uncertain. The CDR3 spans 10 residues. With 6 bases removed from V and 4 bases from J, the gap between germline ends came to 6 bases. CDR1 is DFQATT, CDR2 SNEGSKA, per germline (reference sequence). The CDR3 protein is CSAKRETQYF. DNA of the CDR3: TGCAGTGCAAAACGAGAGACCCAGTACTTC.

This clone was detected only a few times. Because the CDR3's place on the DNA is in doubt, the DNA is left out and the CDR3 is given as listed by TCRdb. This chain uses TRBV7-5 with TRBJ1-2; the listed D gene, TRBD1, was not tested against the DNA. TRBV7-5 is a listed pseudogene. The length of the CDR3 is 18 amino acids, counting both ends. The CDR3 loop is CISVPAPGVGRASGGYTF.

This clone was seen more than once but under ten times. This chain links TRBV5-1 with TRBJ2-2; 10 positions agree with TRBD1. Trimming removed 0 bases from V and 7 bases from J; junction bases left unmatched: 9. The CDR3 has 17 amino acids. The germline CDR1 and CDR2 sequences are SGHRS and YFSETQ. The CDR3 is CASSLVFRTGGIGELFF. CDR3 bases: TGCGCCAGCAGCTTGGTGTTTCGGACAGGGGGTATCGGGGAGCTGTTTTTT.

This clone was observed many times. The CDR3 is CASRTDYATNEKLFF. CDR3 sequence (DNA): TGTGCCAGCCGGACAGACTATGCAACTAATGAAAAACTGTTTTTT. The genes are TRBV6-1 and TRBJ1-4, with D perhaps TRBD1 (6 bases). This CDR3 region has 15 residues. Trimming took 8 bases from V and 0 from J, leaving 13 bases between them. Looked up from germline, CDR1 is MNHNS and CDR2 is SASEGT.

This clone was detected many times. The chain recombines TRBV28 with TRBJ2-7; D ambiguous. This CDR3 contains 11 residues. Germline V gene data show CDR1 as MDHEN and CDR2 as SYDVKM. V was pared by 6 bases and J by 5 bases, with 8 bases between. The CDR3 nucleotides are TGTGCCAGCAGCTCCCCACACGAGCAGTACTTC. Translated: CASSSPHEQYF.

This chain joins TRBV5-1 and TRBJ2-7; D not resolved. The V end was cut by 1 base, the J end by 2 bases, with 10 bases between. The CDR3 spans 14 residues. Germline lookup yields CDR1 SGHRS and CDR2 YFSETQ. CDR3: CASSLSVAAYEQYF. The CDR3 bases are TGCGCCAGCAGCTTGTCCGTGGCGGCCTACGAGCAGTACTTC. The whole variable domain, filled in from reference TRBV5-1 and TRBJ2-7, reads KAGVTQTPRYLIKTRGQQVTLSCSPISGHRSVSWYQQTPGQGLQFLFEYFSETQRNKGNFPGRFSGRQFSNSRSEMNVSTLELGDSALYLCASSLSVAAYEQYFGPGTRLTVT.

CDR3 region: CASVCGLDTGELFF. For the CDR3, the DNA is TGTGCCAGCGTGTGCGGCCTGGACACCGGGGAGCTGTTTTTT. The gene calls are TRBV6-1 and TRBJ2-2; D unclear. CDR3 size: 14 residues. Germline V gene data show CDR1 as MNHNS and CDR2 as SASEGT. V was shortened by 8 bases and J by 3 bases, with 13 bases between the two germline ends.

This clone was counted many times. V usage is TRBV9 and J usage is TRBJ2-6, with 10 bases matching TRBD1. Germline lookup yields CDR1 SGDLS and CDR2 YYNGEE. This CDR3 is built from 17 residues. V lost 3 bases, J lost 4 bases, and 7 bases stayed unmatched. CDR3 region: CASSDRQGAHGANVLTF. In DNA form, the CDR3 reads TGTGCCAGCAGCGACCGACAGGGGGCGCACGGGGCCAACGTCCTGACTTTC.

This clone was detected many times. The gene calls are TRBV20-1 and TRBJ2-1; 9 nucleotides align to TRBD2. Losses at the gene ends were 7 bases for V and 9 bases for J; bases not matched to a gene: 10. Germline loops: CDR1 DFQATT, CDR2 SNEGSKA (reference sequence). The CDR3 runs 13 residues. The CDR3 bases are TGCAGTGGGAGACTAGCGGAAGTCGGTGAGCAGTTCTTC. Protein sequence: CSGRLAEVGEQFF.

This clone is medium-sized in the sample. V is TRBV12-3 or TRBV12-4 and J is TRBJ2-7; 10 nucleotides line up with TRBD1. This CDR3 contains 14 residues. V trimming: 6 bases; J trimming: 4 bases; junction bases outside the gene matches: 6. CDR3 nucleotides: TGTGCCAGCAGCCAGACAGGGGGCGTTTACGAGCAGTACTTC. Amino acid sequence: CASSQTGGVYEQYF.

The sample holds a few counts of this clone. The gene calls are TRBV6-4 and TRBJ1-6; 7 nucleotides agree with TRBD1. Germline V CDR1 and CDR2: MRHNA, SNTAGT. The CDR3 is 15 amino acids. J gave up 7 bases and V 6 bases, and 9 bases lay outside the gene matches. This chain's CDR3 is CASRRDSAINSPLHF. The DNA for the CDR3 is TGTGCCAGCAGGAGGGACAGCGCTATCAATTCACCCCTCCACTTT.

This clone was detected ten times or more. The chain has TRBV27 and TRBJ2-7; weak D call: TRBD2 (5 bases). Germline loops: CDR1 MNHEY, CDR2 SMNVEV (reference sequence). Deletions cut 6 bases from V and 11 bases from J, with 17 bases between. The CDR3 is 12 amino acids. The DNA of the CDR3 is TGTGCCAGCAGCCCGACGGGGAACGTGGAGTACTTC. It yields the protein CASSPTGNVEYF.

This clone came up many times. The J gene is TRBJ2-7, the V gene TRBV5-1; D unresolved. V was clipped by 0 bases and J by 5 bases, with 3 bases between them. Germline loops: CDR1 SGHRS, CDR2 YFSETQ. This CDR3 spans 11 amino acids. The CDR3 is CASSLEDEQYF. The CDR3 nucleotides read TGCGCCAGCAGCTTGGAGGACGAGCAGTACTTC.

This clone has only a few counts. The CDR3 protein is CATTDRGYLGANYGYTF. The CDR3 DNA follows: TGTGCCACCACCGACAGGGGCTACCTAGGAGCTAACTATGGCTACACCTTC. The chain recombines TRBV15 with TRBJ1-2, with TRBD1 matching 8 bases. V trimming: 7 bases; J trimming: 0 bases; junction bases outside the gene matches: 13. Looked up from germline, CDR1 is LNHNV and CDR2 is YYDKDF (reference sequence). The CDR3 has 17 residues.

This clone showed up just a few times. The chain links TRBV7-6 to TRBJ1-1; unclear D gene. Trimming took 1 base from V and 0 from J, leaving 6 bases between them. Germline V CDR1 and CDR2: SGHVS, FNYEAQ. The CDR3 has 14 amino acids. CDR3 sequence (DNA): TGTGCCAGCAGCTTAGAGGCCGTGAACACTGAAGCTTTCTTT. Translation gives CASSLEAVNTEAFF.

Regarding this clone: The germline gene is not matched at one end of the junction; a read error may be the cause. The CDR3 sequence: CASIVGTAGELFF. CDR3 DNA sequence: TGTGCCAGCATCGTAGGAACCGCTGGTGAGCTGTTTTTT. V is TRBV9 and J is TRBJ2-2; D is unresolved. Germline assignment: CDR1 SGDLS and CDR2 YYNGEE. The CDR3 is 13 amino acids. The full variable domain, in which reference TRBV9 and TRBJ2-2 provide the parts outside the CDR3, is DSGVTQTPKHLITATGQRVTLRCSPRSGDLSVYWYQQSLDQGLQFLIQYYNGEERAKGNILERFSAQQFPDLHSELNLSSLELGDSALYFCASIVGTAGELFFGEGSRLTVL.

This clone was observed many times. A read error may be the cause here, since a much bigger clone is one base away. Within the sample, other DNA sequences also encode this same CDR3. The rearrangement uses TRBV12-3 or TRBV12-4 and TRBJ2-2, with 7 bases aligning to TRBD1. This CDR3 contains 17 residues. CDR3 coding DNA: TGTGCCGGCAGTTTAAAGGGGGCCAGCGCGAACACCGGGGAGCTGTTTTTT. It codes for CAGSLKGASANTGELFF.

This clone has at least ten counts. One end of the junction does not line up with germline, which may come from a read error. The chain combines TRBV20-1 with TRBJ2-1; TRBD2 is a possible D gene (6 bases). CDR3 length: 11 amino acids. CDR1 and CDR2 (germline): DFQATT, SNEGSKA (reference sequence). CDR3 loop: CSASSGPLEGF. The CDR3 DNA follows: TGCAGTGCTAGTTCGGGTCCCTTGGAGGGGTTC.

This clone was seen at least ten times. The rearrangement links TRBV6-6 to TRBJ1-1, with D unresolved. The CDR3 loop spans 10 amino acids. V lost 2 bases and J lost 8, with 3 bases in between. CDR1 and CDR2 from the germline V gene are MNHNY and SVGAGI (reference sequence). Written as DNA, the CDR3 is TGTGCCAGCAGTTACCAGGAAGCTTTCTTT. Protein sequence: CASSYQEAFF.

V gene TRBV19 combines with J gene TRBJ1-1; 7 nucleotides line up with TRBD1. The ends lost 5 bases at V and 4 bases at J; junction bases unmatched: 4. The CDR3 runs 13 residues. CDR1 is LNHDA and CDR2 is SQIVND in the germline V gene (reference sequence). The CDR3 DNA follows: TGTGCCAGTAGTCAGGGGGGGGTCACTGAAGCTTTCTTT. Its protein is CASSQGGVTEAFF.

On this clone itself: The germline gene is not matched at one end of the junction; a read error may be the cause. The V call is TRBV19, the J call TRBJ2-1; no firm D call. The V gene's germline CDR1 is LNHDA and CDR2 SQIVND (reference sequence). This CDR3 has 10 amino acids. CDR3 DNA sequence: TGTGCCAGTACTGTGGGTGAGCTGTTCTTC. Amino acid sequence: CASTVGELFF.